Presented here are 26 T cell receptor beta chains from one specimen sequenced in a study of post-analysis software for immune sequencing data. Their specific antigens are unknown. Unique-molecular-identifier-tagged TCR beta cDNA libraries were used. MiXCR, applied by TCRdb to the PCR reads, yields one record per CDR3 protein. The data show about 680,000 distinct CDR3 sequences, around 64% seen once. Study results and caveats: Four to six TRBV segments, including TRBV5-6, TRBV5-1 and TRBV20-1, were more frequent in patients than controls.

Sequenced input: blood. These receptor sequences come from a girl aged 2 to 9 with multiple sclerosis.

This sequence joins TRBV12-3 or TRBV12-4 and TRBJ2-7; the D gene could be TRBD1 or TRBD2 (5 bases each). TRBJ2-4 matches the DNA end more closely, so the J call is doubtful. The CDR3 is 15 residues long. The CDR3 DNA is TGTGCCAGCAGTTTTGAGGGACGGGCCTGGGACATTCAGTACTTC. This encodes CASSFEGRAWDIQYF.

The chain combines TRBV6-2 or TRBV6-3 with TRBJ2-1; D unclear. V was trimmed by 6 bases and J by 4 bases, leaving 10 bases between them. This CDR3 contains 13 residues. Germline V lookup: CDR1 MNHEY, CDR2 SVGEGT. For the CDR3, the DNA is TGTGCCAGCAGACTGGCAGAGTACAATGAGCAGTTCTTC. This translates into CASRLAEYNEQFF.

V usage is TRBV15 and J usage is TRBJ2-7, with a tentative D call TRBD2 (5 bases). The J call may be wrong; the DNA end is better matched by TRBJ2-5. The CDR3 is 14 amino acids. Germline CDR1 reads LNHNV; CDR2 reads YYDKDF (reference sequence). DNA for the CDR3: TGTGCCACCAGCAGAGAAAGCGGTCAAGAGACCCAGTACTTC. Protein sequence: CATSRESGQETQYF.

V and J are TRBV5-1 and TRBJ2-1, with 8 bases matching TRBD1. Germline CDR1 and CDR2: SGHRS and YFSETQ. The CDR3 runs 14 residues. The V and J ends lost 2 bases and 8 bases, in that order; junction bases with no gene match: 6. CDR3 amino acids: CASSFRGRSDEQFF. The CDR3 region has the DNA TGCGCCAGCAGCTTCAGGGGGCGGTCGGATGAGCAGTTCTTC.

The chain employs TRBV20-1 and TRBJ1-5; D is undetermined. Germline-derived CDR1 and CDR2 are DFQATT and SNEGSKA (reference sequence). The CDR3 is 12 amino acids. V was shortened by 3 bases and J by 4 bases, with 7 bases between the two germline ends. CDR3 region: CSASQANQPQHF. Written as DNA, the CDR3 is TGCAGTGCTAGTCAGGCAAATCAGCCCCAGCATTTT.

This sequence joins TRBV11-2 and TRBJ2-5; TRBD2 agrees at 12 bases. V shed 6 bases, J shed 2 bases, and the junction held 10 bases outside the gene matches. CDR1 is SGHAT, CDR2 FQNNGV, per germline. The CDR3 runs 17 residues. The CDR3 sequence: CASSLLTSGGPQETQYF. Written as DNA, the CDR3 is TGTGCCAGCAGTCTTCTGACTAGCGGGGGACCTCAAGAGACCCAGTACTTC. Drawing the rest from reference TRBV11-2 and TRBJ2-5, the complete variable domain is EAGVAQSPRYKIIEKRQSVAFWCNPISGHATLYWYQQILGQGPKLLIQFQNNGVVDDSQLPKDRFSAERLKGVDSTLKIQPAKLEDSAVYLCASSLLTSGGPQETQYFGPGTRLLVL.

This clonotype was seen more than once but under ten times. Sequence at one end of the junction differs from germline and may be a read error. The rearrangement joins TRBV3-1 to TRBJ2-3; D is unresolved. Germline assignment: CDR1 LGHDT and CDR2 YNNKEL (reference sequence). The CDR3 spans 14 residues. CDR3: CASSQGLVTDTQYF. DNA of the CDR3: TGCGCCAGCAGCCAAGGATTAGTCACAGATACGCAGTATTTT.

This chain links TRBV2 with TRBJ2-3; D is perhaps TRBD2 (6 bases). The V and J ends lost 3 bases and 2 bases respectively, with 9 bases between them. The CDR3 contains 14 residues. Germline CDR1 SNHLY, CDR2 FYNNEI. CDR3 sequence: CASSEEGTTDTQYF. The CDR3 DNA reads TGTGCCAGCAGTGAGGAGGGGACCACAGATACGCAGTATTTT. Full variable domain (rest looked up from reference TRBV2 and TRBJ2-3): EPEVTQTPSHQVTQMGQEVILRCVPISNHLYFYWYRQILGQKVEFLVSFYNNEISEKSEIFDDQFSVERPDGSNFTLKIRSTKLEDSAMYFCASSEEGTTDTQYFGPGTRLTVL.

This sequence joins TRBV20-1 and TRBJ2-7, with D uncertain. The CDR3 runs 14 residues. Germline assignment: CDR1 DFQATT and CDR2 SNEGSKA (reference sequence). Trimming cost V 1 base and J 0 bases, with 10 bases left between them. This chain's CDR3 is CSARGGGLSYEQYF. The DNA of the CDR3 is TGCAGTGCTAGAGGGGGTGGCCTCTCCTACGAGCAGTACTTC.

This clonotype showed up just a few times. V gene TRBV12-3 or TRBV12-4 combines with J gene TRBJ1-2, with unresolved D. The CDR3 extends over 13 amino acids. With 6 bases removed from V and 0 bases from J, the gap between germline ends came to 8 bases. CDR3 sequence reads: CASSIWTNYGYTF. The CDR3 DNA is TGTGCCAGCAGCATATGGACTAACTATGGCTACACCTTC.

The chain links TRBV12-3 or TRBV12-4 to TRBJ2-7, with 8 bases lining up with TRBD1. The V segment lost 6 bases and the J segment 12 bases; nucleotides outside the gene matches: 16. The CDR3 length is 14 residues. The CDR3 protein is CASREDRGRAWWYF. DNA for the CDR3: TGTGCCAGCAGGGAAGACAGGGGTAGGGCCTGGTGGTACTTC.

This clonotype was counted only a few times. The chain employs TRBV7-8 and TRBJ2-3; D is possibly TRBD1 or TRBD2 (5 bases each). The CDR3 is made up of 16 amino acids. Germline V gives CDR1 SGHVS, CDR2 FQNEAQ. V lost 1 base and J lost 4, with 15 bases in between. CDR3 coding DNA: TGTGCCAGCAGCTTAGTTATGGCAGGGCGGGCAGATACGCAGTATTTT. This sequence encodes CASSLVMAGRADTQYF.

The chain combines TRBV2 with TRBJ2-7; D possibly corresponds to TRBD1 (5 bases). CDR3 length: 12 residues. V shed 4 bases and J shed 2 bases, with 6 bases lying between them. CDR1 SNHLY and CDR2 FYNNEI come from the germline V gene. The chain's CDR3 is CASSARAYEQYF. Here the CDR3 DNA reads TGTGCCAGCAGTGCCAGGGCCTACGAGCAGTACTTC.

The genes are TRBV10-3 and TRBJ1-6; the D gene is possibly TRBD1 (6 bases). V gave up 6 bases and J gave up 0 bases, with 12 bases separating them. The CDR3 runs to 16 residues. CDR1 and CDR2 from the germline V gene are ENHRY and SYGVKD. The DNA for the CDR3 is TGTGCCATCAGGGACAGCGGAAGCTCCTATAATTCACCCCTCCACTTT. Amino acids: CAIRDSGSSYNSPLHF.

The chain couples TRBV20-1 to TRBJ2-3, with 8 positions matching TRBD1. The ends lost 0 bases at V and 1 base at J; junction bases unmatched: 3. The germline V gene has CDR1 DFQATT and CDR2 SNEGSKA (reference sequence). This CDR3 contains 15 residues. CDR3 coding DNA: TGCAGTGCTAGAGATTCGGACAGGGGCACAGATACGCAGTATTTT. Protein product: CSARDSDRGTDTQYF.

Written as DNA, the CDR3 is TGTGCCAGCGGGAAAGGGACGGTCTATGGCTACACCTTC. Translating it yields CASGKGTVYGYTF. V usage is TRBV6-5 and J usage is TRBJ1-2; weak D call: TRBD1 (5 bases). V was trimmed by 8 bases and J by 4 bases, leaving 14 bases between them. From germline, CDR1 is MNHEY and CDR2 SVGAGI. The CDR3 runs to 13 residues.

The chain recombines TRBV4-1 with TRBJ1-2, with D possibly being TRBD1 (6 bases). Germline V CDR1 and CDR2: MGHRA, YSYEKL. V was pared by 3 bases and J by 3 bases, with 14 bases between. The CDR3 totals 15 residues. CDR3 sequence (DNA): TGCGCCAGCAGCCAGGGGGGACACTGGGACTATGGCTACACCTTC. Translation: CASSQGGHWDYGYTF.

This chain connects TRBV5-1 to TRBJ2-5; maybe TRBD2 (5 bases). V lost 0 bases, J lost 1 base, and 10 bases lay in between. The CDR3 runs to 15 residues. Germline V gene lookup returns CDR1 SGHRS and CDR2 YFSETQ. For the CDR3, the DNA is TGCGCCAGCAGCTTGGAGACGGGAACCCAAGAGACCCAGTACTTC. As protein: CASSLETGTQETQYF. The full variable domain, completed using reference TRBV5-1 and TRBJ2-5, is KAGVTQTPRYLIKTRGQQVTLSCSPISGHRSVSWYQQTPGQGLQFLFEYFSETQRNKGNFPGRFSGRQFSNSRSEMNVSTLELGDSALYLCASSLETGTQETQYFGPGTRLLVL.

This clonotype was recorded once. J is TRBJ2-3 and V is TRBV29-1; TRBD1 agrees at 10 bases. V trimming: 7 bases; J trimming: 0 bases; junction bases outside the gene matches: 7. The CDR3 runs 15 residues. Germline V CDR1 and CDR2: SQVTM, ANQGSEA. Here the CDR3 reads CSGRGQGTSTDTQYF. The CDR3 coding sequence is TGCAGCGGCCGGGGACAGGGGACTAGCACAGATACGCAGTATTTT.

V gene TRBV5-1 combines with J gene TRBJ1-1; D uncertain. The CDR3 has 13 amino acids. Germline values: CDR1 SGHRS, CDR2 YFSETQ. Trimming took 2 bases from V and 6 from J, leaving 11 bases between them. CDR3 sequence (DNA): TGCGCCAGCAGCTTCGGGGATGCGGCTGAAGCTTTCTTT. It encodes CASSFGDAAEAFF.

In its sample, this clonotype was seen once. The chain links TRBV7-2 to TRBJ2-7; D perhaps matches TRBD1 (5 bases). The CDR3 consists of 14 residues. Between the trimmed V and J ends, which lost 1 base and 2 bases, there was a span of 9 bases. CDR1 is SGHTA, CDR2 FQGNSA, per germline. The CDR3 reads CASSLGAGPYEQYF. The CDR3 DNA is TGTGCCAGCAGCTTAGGCGCAGGGCCCTACGAGCAGTACTTC.

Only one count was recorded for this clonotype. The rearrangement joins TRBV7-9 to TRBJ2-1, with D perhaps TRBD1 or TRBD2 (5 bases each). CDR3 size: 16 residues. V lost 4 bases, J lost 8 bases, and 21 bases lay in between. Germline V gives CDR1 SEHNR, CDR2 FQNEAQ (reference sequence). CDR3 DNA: TGTGCCAGCAGCTCGCGATTAAAGGGGAGCTTCGATGAGCAGTTCTTC. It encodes CASSSRLKGSFDEQFF.

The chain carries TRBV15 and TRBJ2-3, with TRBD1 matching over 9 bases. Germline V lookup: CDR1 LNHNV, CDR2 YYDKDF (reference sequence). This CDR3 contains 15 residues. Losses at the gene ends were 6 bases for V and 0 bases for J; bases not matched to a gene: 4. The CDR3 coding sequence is TGTGCCACCAGTATCGGACAGGGGAGCACAGATACGCAGTATTTT. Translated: CATSIGQGSTDTQYF.

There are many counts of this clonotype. The chain's CDR3 is CSVSDRDQPQHF. The CDR3 region has the DNA TGCAGCGTCTCAGACAGGGACCAGCCCCAGCATTTT. The genes are TRBV29-1 and TRBJ1-5; TRBD1 matches 7 bases. CDR3 size: 12 residues. Per the germline V gene, CDR1 is SQVTM and CDR2 is ANQGSEA. V was clipped by 6 bases and J by 7 bases; unmatched bases: 6.

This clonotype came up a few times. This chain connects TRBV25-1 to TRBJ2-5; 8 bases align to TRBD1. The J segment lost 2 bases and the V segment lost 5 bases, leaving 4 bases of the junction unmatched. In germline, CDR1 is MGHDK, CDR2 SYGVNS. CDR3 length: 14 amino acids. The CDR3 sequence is CASSTRTGQETQYF. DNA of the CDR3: TGTGCCAGCAGTACTCGGACAGGGCAAGAGACCCAGTACTTC.

CDR3 in DNA: TGTGCCAGCAGTGATTCCGGACTAGCGAGCGAGACCCAGTACTTC. Its translation is CASSDSGLASETQYF. The rearrangement uses TRBV2 and TRBJ2-5; 9 bases line up with TRBD2. With V trimmed by 3 bases and J by 5 bases, 7 bases remained unmatched. Germline V gene data show CDR1 as SNHLY and CDR2 as FYNNEI. The CDR3 length is 15 residues. Complete variable domain (other parts from reference TRBV2 and TRBJ2-5): EPEVTQTPSHQVTQMGQEVILRCVPISNHLYFYWYRQILGQKVEFLVSFYNNEISEKSEIFDDQFSVERPDGSNFTLKIRSTKLEDSAMYFCASSDSGLASETQYFGPGTRLLVL.